This T cell receptor (beta chain) derives from a study of T cell changes during pregnancy in multiple sclerosis. The repertoire was sequenced with immunoSEQ multiplex PCR; TCRdb's copy has only in-frame clones and lacks some. The table includes over 20,000 clones, under 95% detected once. Germline loops: CDR1 LNHNV, CDR2 YYDKDF (reference sequence). Trimming removed 3 bases at V and 0 bases at J, with 9 bases between. CDR3 length: 15 residues. This clone showed up just once. The chain couples TRBV15 to TRBJ2-1; no clear D. The sequencing here drew on CD4+ T cells from peripheral blood mononuclear cells, taken in the third trimester of pregnancy. The clonotype was recovered from a female donor in good health, enrolled as a control in a pregnancy study. The CDR3 nucleotides are TGTGCCACCAGCAGGGGCTCACGCTCCTACAATGAGCAGTTCTTC. Its translation is CATSRGSRSYNEQFF.